The 11 T cell receptor beta chains in this list originate from one sample, sequenced in a study of T cell changes during pregnancy in multiple sclerosis. Profiling relied on immunoSEQ multiplex PCR, and the TCRdb table lists in-frame clones only, not all of them. The data show some 70,000 clones, approximately 92% seen once. The source was CD8+ T cells from peripheral blood mononuclear cells, collected in the third trimester of pregnancy. These receptors were collected from a female donor in good health, enrolled as a control in a pregnancy study.

The CDR3 DNA sequence: TGTGCCAGTACCCCTGGGACTCATACCTCCTACGAGCAGTACTTC. Translating gives CASTPGTHTSYEQYF. The chain combines TRBV19 with TRBJ2-7; possible D gene TRBD2, 6 bases. Trimming removed 7 bases at V and 0 bases at J, with 16 bases between. The CDR3 is 15 residues long. Germline V gives CDR1 LNHDA, CDR2 SQIVND (reference sequence).

V usage is TRBV19 and J usage is TRBJ1-2; 7 bases align to TRBD1. The CDR3 runs 13 residues. Looked up from germline, CDR1 is LNHDA and CDR2 is SQIVND (reference sequence). V shed 5 bases, J shed 4 bases, and the junction held 4 bases outside the gene matches. The CDR3 coding sequence is TGTGCCAGTAGTGAACAGGGGAGCTATGGCTACACCTTC. Translating it yields CASSEQGSYGYTF.

The chain uses TRBV29-1 and TRBJ1-3; no reliable D call. Looked up from germline, CDR1 is SQVTM and CDR2 is ANQGSEA. V lost 3 bases, J lost 0 bases, and 12 bases lay in between. The CDR3 is 15 residues long. The CDR3 nucleotides read TGCAGCGTTGAGGGAGATCCCTTCTCTGGAAACACCATATATTTT. This codes for CSVEGDPFSGNTIYF.

This chain links TRBV5-1 with TRBJ2-3, with TRBD2 identical over 13 bases. CDR1 and CDR2 from the germline V gene are SGHRS and YFSETQ. CDR3 length equals 16 residues. After removal of 5 bases from V and 2 bases from J, the junction contained 5 bases not matched to a gene. CDR3 sequence reads: CASRPTSGGFTDTQYF. For the CDR3, the DNA is TGCGCCAGCAGACCGACTAGCGGGGGGTTCACAGATACGCAGTATTTT.

This chain joins TRBV30 and TRBJ1-1; D might be TRBD1 (5 bases). V shed 5 bases and J shed 5 bases, with 21 bases lying between them. CDR3 length equals 15 residues. Per the germline V gene, CDR1 is GTSNPN and CDR2 is SVGIG (reference sequence). In DNA, the CDR3 is TGTGCCTGGGGACGTTGGCGGACCCGGGGGACTGAAGCTTTCTTT. As protein: CAWGRWRTRGTEAFF.

This chain uses TRBV5-1 with TRBJ1-5; a weak D match, TRBD1 (6 bases). CDR1 SGHRS and CDR2 YFSETQ come from the germline V gene. The CDR3 sequence is 15 residues long. The V gene lost 0 bases and the J gene lost 1 base, with 8 bases spanning the gap. CDR3 sequence: CASSLEGESNQPQHF. The CDR3 DNA is TGCGCCAGCAGCTTGGAGGGGGAGAGCAATCAGCCCCAGCATTTT.

The CDR3, as DNA: TGCGCCAGCAGCGAACTAGCGGGGGGGGAGACCCAGTACTTC. Translation gives CASSELAGGETQYF. The rearrangement uses TRBV4-3 and TRBJ2-5, with 13 positions matching TRBD2. Germline values: CDR1 LGHNA, CDR2 YSLEER. V trimming: 5 bases; J trimming: 5 bases; junction bases outside the gene matches: 2. The CDR3 length is 14 residues.

This chain uses TRBV10-3 with TRBJ1-1; 8 bases align to TRBD1. Germline lookup yields CDR1 ENHRY and CDR2 SYGVKD. The CDR3 has 14 residues. The V gene end was trimmed by 4 bases and the J gene end by 5 bases; junction bases not matched to a gene: 6. The CDR3 loop reads CAISGTGQETEAFF. The CDR3 nucleotides read TGTGCCATCAGTGGGACAGGGCAGGAGACTGAAGCTTTCTTT.

The gene calls are TRBV19 and TRBJ1-4; no reliable D call. This CDR3 comprises 14 residues. Germline values: CDR1 LNHDA, CDR2 SQIVND (reference sequence). Trimming pared 8 bases from V and 0 bases from J, leaving 10 bases between. In nucleotides, the CDR3 is TGTGCCAGTCGAGTGACACCAACTAATGAAAAACTGTTTTTT. It translates to CASRVTPTNEKLFF.

This sequence joins TRBV9 and TRBJ2-2, with D unresolved. This CDR3 is 14 amino acids long. The germline V and J ends were trimmed by 0 bases and 3 bases, with 6 bases remaining between them. The germline V gene encodes CDR1 SGDLS and CDR2 YYNGEE. CDR3 bases: TGTGCCAGCAGCGTAGACCCGGACACCGGGGAGCTGTTTTTT. Encoded protein: CASSVDPDTGELFF.

The J gene is TRBJ2-1, the V gene TRBV9; D is unresolved. V was trimmed by 0 bases and J by 3 bases, leaving 13 bases between them. This CDR3 has 16 residues. Germline V lookup: CDR1 SGDLS, CDR2 YYNGEE. The CDR3 sequence is CASSVVSSAYYNEQFF. CDR3 coding DNA: TGTGCCAGCAGCGTAGTGTCTAGTGCATACTACAATGAGCAGTTCTTC.